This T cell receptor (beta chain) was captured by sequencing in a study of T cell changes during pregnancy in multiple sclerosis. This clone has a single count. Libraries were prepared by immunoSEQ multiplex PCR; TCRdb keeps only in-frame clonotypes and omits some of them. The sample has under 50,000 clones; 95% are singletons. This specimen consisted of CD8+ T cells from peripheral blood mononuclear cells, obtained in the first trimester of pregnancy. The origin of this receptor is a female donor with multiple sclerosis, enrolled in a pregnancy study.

CDR3 protein: CASSHIKYDTQYF. The CDR3 DNA follows: TGTGCCAGCAGTCACATCAAGTACGATACGCAGTATTTT. The V gene is TRBV7-8, the J gene TRBJ2-3; D ambiguous. Germline-derived CDR1 and CDR2 are SGHVS and FQNEAQ. With 6 bases removed from V and 6 bases from J, the gap between germline ends came to 13 bases. The CDR3 consists of 13 residues.